The sequence of this T cell receptor beta chain was determined in a study of cytomegalovirus exposure and HLA in healthy donors. From germline, CDR1 is SGHRS and CDR2 YFSETQ. The trim removed 6 bases at V and 5 bases at J, leaving 8 bases unmatched. The CDR3 runs 14 residues. Whole-study findings and limits: In a later analysis, TCR beta V- and J-gene trimming showed a link to a missense DCLRE1C variant.

As to this clone: Its antigen is currently unknown.

The PCR employed 60 Vbeta primers together with 13 Jbeta primers. The assay was immunoSEQ multiplex PCR, and TCRdb's table has in-frame clones only and misses some. The sample lists roughly 180,000 clones; about four fifths were seen once. This TCR derives from a man aged 35 to 55 in good health and CMV-seronegative. Sequenced input: PBMCs. The chain has TRBV5-1 and TRBJ2-5; TRBD2 agrees at 9 bases. The CDR3 nucleotides are TGCGCCAGCAAACCGGGCGGGGGGGTCGAGACCCAGTACTTC. It specifies CASKPGGGVETQYF. The full variable domain, in which reference TRBV5-1 and TRBJ2-5 provide the parts outside the CDR3, is KAGVTQTPRYLIKTRGQQVTLSCSPISGHRSVSWYQQTPGQGLQFLFEYFSETQRNKGNFPGRFSGRQFSNSRSEMNVSTLELGDSALYLCASKPGGGVETQYFGPGTRLLVL.